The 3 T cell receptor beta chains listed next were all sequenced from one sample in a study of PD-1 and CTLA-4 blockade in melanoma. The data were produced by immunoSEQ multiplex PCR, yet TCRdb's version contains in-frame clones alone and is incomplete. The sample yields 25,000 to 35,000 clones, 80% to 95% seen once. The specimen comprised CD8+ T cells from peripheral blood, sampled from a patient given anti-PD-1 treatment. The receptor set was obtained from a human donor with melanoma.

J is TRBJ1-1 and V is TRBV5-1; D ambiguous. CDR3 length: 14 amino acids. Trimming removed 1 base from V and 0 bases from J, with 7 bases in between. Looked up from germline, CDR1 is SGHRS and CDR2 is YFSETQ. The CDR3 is CASSLSGMNTEAFF. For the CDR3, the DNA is TGCGCCAGCAGCTTGTCGGGGATGAACACTGAAGCTTTCTTT.

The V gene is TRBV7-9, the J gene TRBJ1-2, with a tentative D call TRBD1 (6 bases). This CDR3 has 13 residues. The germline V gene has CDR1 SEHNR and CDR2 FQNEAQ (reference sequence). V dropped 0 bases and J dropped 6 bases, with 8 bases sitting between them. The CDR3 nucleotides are TGTGCCAGCAGCTTAGCAAACAGGGATGGCTACACCTTC. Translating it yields CASSLANRDGYTF.

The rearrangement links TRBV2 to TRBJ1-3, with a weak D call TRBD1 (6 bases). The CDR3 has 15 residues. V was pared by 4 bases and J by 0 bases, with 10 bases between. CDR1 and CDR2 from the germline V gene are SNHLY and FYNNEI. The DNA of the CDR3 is TGTGCCAGCAGTGCGGACAGTGCCTCTGGAAACACCATATATTTT. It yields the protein CASSADSASGNTIYF.